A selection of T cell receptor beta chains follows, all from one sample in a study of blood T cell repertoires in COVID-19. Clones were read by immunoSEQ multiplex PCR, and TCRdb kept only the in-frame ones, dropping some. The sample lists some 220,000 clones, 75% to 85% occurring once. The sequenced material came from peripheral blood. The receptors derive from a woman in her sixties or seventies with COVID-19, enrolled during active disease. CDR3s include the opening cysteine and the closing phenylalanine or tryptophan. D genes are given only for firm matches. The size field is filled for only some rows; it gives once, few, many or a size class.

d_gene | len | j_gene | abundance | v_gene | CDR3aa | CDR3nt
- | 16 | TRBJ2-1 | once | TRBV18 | CASSPDSISSYNEQFF | TGTGCCAGCTCACCAGATAGCATAAGCTCCTACAATGAGCAGTTCTTC
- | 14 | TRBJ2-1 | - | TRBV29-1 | CSVEYAGSRAEQFF | TGCAGCGTTGAATATGCAGGGTCAAGGGCTGAGCAGTTCTTC
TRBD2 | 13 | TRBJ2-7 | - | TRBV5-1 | CASSLEGGVEQYF | TGCGCCAGCAGCTTAGAGGGAGGGGTCGAGCAGTACTTC
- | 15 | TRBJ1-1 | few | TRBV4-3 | CASSQVTGGNTEAFF | TGCGCCAGCAGCCAAGTGACAGGAGGGAACACTGAAGCTTTCTTT
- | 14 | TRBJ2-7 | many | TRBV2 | CASTQGSGSREQYF | TGTGCCAGCACCCAAGGTAGCGGATCGAGGGAGCAGTACTTC
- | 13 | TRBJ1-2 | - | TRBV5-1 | CASTPGDTYGYTF | TGCGCCAGCACCCCAGGGGATACCTATGGCTACACCTTC
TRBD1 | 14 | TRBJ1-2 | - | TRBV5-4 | CASSPTDRDFGYTF | TGTGCCAGCAGCCCTACTGACAGGGACTTTGGCTACACCTTC
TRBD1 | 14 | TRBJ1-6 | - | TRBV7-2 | CASSGDRADSPLHF | TGTGCCAGCAGCGGGGACAGGGCTGATTCACCCCTCCACTTT
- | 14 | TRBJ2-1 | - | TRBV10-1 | CASSDSGPWDEQFF | TGCGCCAGCAGTGATAGCGGACCTTGGGATGAGCAGTTCTTC
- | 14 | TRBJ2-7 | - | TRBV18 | CASSPPSGKYEQYF | TGTGCCAGCTCACCACCCTCAGGAAAATACGAGCAGTACTTC
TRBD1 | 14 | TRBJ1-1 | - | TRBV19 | CASSPRQGRTEAFF | TGTGCCAGTAGCCCTCGACAGGGTCGCACTGAAGCTTTCTTT
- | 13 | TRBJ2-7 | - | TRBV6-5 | CASSGRISYEQYF | TGTGCCAGCAGCGGTCGAATCTCCTACGAGCAGTACTTC
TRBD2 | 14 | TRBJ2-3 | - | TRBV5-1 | CASSRGGSGDTQYF | TGCGCCAGCAGCCGCGGGGGGTCCGGAGATACGCAGTATTTT
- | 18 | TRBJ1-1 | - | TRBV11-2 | CASSLMVLGGRLNTEAFF | TGTGCCAGCAGCTTAATGGTCTTGGGTGGCAGGTTGAACACTGAAGCTTTCTTT
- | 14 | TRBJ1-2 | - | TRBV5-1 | CASSLDGVSYGYTF | TGCGCCAGCAGCTTGGACGGGGTCTCCTATGGCTACACCTTC
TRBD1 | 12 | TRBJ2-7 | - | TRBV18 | CASSPTGHEQYF | TGTGCCAGCTCACCGACAGGGCACGAGCAGTACTTC
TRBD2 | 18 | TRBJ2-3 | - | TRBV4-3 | CASSQGGTSGRGTDTQYF | TGCGCCAGCAGCCAAGGCGGGACTAGCGGGAGGGGCACAGATACGCAGTATTTT
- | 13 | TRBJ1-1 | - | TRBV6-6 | CASSSNGDTEAFF | TGTGCCAGCAGTTCCAACGGTGACACTGAAGCTTTCTTT
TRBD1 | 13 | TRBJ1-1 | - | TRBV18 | CASSPQGATEAFF | TGTGCCAGCTCACCTCAGGGGGCGACTGAAGCTTTCTTT
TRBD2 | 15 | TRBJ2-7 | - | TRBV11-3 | CASSLGSGSLYEQYF | TGTGCCAGCAGCTTAGGTAGCGGGAGCCTCTACGAGCAGTACTTC
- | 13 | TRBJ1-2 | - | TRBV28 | CASSLRQNYGYTF | TGTGCCAGCAGTCTCCGACAGAACTATGGCTACACCTTC
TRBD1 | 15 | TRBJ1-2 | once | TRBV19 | CASRSPSGGNYGYTF | TGTGCCAGTAGATCCCCGTCAGGGGGCAACTATGGCTACACCTTC
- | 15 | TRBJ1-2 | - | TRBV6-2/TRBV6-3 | CASSSNYGTRGGYTF | TGTGCCAGCAGTTCAAACTACGGAACCCGGGGAGGCTACACCTTC
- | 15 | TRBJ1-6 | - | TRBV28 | CASSSGHYYNSPLHF | TGTGCCAGCAGTTCAGGACACTATTATAATTCACCCCTCCACTTT
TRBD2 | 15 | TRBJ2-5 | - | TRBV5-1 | CASSYGLAGAQTQYF | TGCGCCAGCAGCTATGGACTAGCGGGAGCACAGACCCAGTACTTC
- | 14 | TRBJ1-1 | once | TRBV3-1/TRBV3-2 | CASSQVGADTEAFF | TGTGCCAGCAGCCAAGTGGGGGCGGACACTGAAGCTTTCTTT
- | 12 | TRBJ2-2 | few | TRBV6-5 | CASPRGTGELFF | TGTGCCAGCCCCCGGGGGACCGGGGAGCTGTTTTTT
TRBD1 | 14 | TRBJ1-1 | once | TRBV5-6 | CASSRDRGNTEAFF | TGTGCCAGCAGCCGGGACAGGGGCAACACTGAAGCTTTCTTT
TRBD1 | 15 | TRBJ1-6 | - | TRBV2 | CASRSDRGGNSPLHF | TGTGCCAGCAGGTCCGACAGGGGAGGAAATTCACCCCTCCACTTT
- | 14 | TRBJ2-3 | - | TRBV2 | CASSEPTGTDTQYF | TGTGCCAGCAGTGAGCCAACAGGCACAGATACGCAGTATTTT
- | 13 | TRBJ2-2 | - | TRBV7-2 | CASSFDGSGELFF | TGTGCCAGCAGCTTCGATGGGAGCGGGGAGCTGTTTTTT
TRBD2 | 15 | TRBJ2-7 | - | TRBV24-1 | CATSPAGNPTYEQYF | TGTGCCACCAGTCCAGCGGGGAACCCTACCTACGAGCAGTACTTC
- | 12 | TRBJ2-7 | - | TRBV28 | CVVHQFSYEQYF | TGTGTCGTACACCAATTTTCCTACGAGCAGTACTTC
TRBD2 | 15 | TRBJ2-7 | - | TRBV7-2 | CASSARTSGSYEQYF | TGTGCCAGCAGCGCGCGGACTAGCGGCTCCTACGAGCAGTACTTC
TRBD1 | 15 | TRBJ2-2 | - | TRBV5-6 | CASSLRTGVVRELFF | TGTGCCAGCAGCTTGAGGACAGGGGTTGTAAGGGAGCTGTTTTTT
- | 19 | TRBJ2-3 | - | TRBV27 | CASSFLVSANKPRTDTQYF | TGTGCCAGCAGTTTTCTCGTCAGCGCTAATAAACCCCGCACAGATACGCAGTATTTT
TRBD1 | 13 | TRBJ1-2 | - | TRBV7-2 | CASSLLGAGQIDF | TGTGCCAGCAGCTTACTAGGTGCGGGACAGATCGACTTC
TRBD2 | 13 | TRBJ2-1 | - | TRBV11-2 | CASSYLADNEQFF | TGTGCCAGCAGCTATCTAGCGGACAATGAGCAGTTCTTC
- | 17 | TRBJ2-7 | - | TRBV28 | CASRLRATGIRSYEQYF | TGTGCCAGCAGGCTCCGGGCAACAGGGATCCGCTCCTACGAGCAGTACTTC
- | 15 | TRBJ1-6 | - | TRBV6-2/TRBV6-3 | CASSYSAGKGSPLHF | TGTGCCAGCAGTTACTCGGCAGGGAAGGGATCACCCCTCCACTTT
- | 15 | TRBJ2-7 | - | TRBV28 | CASSGGGGRTPEQYF | TGTGCCAGCAGTGGGGGAGGGGGGCGCACTCCCGAGCAGTACTTC
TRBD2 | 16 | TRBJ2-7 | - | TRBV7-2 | CASSPDILAGGYEQYF | TGTGCCAGCAGCCCGGACATTCTAGCGGGAGGGTACGAGCAGTACTTC
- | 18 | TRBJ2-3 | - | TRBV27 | CASSLKPFADGHTDTQYF | TGTGCCAGCAGTTTAAAACCCTTCGCGGACGGACACACAGATACGCAGTATTTT
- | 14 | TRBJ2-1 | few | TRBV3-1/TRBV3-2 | CASSLEGGYNEQFF | TGTGCCAGCAGCCTGGAAGGCGGCTACAATGAGCAGTTCTTC
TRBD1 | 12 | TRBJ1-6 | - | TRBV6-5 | CASGQADSPLHF | TGTGCCAGCGGACAGGCCGATTCACCCCTCCACTTT